This T cell receptor (beta chain) is from a study of OX40 agonist ivuxolimab in advanced cancers. For the study at large: The patients' treatment was ivuxolimab, an agonistic anti-OX40 (CD134) antibody. Patients received intravenous ivuxolimab every 2 weeks at 0.01 to 10 mg/kg.

To note about this clone: Its specificity is unknown.

The CDR3 contains 14 residues. Trimming stripped 9 bases from V and 0 bases from J, with 14 bases between. Looked up from germline, CDR1 is SGHRS and CDR2 is YFSETQ. Study-level results: Partial responders at 0.1-3.0 mg/kg showed near-lowest clonal expansion. The CD4+ and CD8+ T cells in the blood had expanded clonally by week 6 at 0.1 to 3.0 mg/kg.

Profiled with immunoSEQ multiplex PCR; TCRdb holds only in-frame clones, not every one. The sample lists 60,000 to 85,000 clones, roughly 90% occurring once. This TCR came from an adult with an advanced solid tumor such as melanoma, head and neck, liver or kidney cancer. Material: CD4+ or CD8+ T cells sorted from blood, obtained in a trial of the OX40 agonist ivuxolimab. The V and J genes are TRBV5-1 and TRBJ2-3; D is ambiguous. CDR3 DNA sequence: TGCGCCATCCGGGCGGATCCTAGCACAGATACGCAGTATTTT. Protein: CAIRADPSTDTQYF.